This is a list of T cell receptor beta chains from one sample in a study of T-cell memory formation after mild COVID-19. Each CDR3 protein is one row after TCRdb ran MiXCR on the 5' RACE reads. This sample carries 150,000 to 200,000 distinct CDR3 sequences, 11% of them seen once, and the ten largest clones take 3.5% to 4.5%. Sequencing input: PBMCs or a T cell subset sorted from them (not recorded which). The receptors stem from a man between 18 and 35 years old who had mild COVID-19 (a few samples of this study predate the infection). Cell type and time point are not known. CDR3s include the opening cysteine and the closing phenylalanine or tryptophan. A D gene is named only where the DNA matches it firmly. Clone size, where shown, is once, few, many, or a class for clones that have expanded.

>NA|NA|TRBV5-1|TRBJ1-1
TGCGCCAGCAGCTTTATCCAGAACACTGAAGCTTTCTTT
CASSFIQNTEAFF
>NA|few|TRBV21-1|TRBJ1-2
TGTGCCAGCAGCAAAAATGACCAGCTAGCTAACTATGGCTACACCTTC
CASSKNDQLANYGYTF
>NA|few|TRBV6-5|TRBJ2-5
TGTGCCAGCAGTTACCACCCGCCCGGAGAGACCCAGTACTTC
CASSYHPPGETQYF
>NA|few|TRBV27|TRBJ2-7
TGTGCCAGCGGGCGTCAGGTCTCCTACGAGCAGTACTTC
CASGRQVSYEQYF
>NA|NA|TRBV5-1|TRBJ2-5
TGCGCCAGCAGTCCTGGGGGGCTACGAGAGACCCAGTACTTC
CASSPGGLRETQYF
>NA|many|TRBV5-5|TRBJ2-6
TGTGCCAGCAGCTCAAGGCAGTCCAGCTCTGGGGCCAACGTCCTGACTTTC
CASSSRQSSSGANVLTF
>NA|NA|TRBV4-1|TRBJ1-3
TGCGCCAGCAGCCAAGATTGGGGGCCTGGAAACACCATATATTTT
CASSQDWGPGNTIYF
>NA|few|TRBV4-2|TRBJ1-6
TGTGCCAGCAGCCCCACGGGGCCAGGATCACCCCTCCACTTT
CASSPTGPGSPLHF
>NA|few|TRBV20-1|TRBJ1-5
TGCAGTGCTAGAGCCGGGGACAGCAATCAGCCCCAGCATTTT
CSARAGDSNQPQHF
>TRBD2|few|TRBV4-1|TRBJ2-1
TGCGCCAGCAGCCAAGACTGGCTAGCGGACAATGAGCAGTTCTTC
CASSQDWLADNEQFF
>NA|many|TRBV25-1|TRBJ1-5
TGTGCCAGCAGTGAATCTCCCGCGGTCCGCCAGCCCCAGCATTTT
CASSESPAVRQPQHF
>NA|NA|TRBV2|TRBJ2-2
TGTGCCAGCAGTGAAGTCCCGGGGGACACCGGGGAGCTGTTTTTT
CASSEVPGDTGELFF
>TRBD1|few|TRBV10-3|TRBJ1-6
TGTGCCATCCGGACAGGGGGCGAATCACCCCTCCACTTT
CAIRTGGESPLHF
>NA|few|TRBV6-2/TRBV6-3|TRBJ2-3
TGTGCCAGCAGTCGGACTTCTGGGCAAGATACGCAGTATTTT
CASSRTSGQDTQYF
>NA|many|TRBV5-1|TRBJ2-7
TGCGCCAGCAGCCGAGACCGGCCTAGCGTGGATTACGAGCAGTACTTC
CASSRDRPSVDYEQYF
>TRBD2|few|TRBV7-2|TRBJ2-5
TGTGCCAGCAGCTTAGGTGGTAGCGGGGGAGAAGAGACCCAGTACTTC
CASSLGGSGGEETQYF
>NA|NA|TRBV6-6|TRBJ2-3
TGTGCCAGCAAACCGGGACACAGCACAGATACGCAGTATTTT
CASKPGHSTDTQYF
>NA|NA|TRBV5-6|TRBJ1-5
TGTGCCAGCAGCTTGGGGGCCGCGAATCAGCCCCAGCATTTT
CASSLGAANQPQHF
>NA|few|TRBV6-2/TRBV6-3|TRBJ1-4
TGTGCCAGCAGTTACTCGAAGGGATGGGGTGAAAAACTGTTTTTT
CASSYSKGWGEKLFF
>NA|NA|TRBV10-3|TRBJ2-2
TGTGCCATCCAGACTAGTGGCGGGGAGCTGTTTTTT
CAIQTSGGELFF
>NA|few|TRBV20-1|TRBJ2-3
TGCAGTGCTAATCATTACACAGATACGCAGTATTTT
CSANHYTDTQYF
>NA|few|TRBV29-1|TRBJ1-2
TGCAGCGTTGCCCCAGTCCTTAACTATGGCTACACCTTC
CSVAPVLNYGYTF
>NA|NA|TRBV20-1|TRBJ1-1
TGCAGCTTTAGACCGCTGAAGGAGCGGAACACTGAAGCTTTCTTT
CSFRPLKERNTEAFF
>NA|NA|TRBV7-2|TRBJ1-4
TGTGCCAGCAGCTTGCATAACACTGAAAAACTGTTTTTT
CASSLHNTEKLFF
>TRBD2|few|TRBV28|TRBJ2-5
TGTGCCGAGTCGGGGGGGGGTCCAGGACTCAAGACCCAGTACTTC
CAESGGGPGLKTQYF
>NA|few|TRBV30|TRBJ2-7
TGTGCCTGGGCCCAGGAGGACGAGCAGTACTTC
CAWAQEDEQYF
>NA|few|TRBV29-1|TRBJ2-3
TGCAGCCGGGATACGCAGTATTTT
CSRDTQYF
>TRBD1|NA|TRBV4-3|TRBJ1-6
TGCGCCAGCAGCCAAGAAGACAGGGGTAATTCACCCCTCCACTTT
CASSQEDRGNSPLHF
>NA|NA|TRBV2|TRBJ2-7
TGTGCCAGCAGCCGCTTGGGGGGCGGCGAGCAGTACTTC
CASSRLGGGEQYF
>NA|few|TRBV18|TRBJ2-5
TGTGCCAGCTCACAAGCTCGTAACCAAGAGACCCAGTACTTC
CASSQARNQETQYF
>TRBD2|NA|TRBV20-1|TRBJ2-3
TGCAGTGCTGTGACTAGCGGGGGGGGCAGCGGCACAGATACGCAGTATTTT
CSAVTSGGGSGTDTQYF
>TRBD2|NA|TRBV11-2|TRBJ2-3
TGTGCCAGCAGCTCGACTAGCGGAGGTGGTGATACGCAGTATTTT
CASSSTSGGGDTQYF
>NA|NA|TRBV4-3|TRBJ2-2
TGCGCCAGCAGCCAAGAATCCGTGCGTACATTGAACACCGGGGAGCTGTTTTTT
CASSQESVRTLNTGELFF
>TRBD2|many|TRBV29-1|TRBJ2-3
TGCAGCGTACAGCGGGGGGCTCCGGATACGCAGTATTTT
CSVQRGAPDTQYF
>TRBD1|few|TRBV2|TRBJ1-6
TGTGCCAGCAGCCGGGACAGAGATTCACCCCTCCACTTT
CASSRDRDSPLHF
>NA|NA|TRBV18|TRBJ2-3
TGTGCCAGCTCACCAATGCTGGATACGCAGTATTTT
CASSPMLDTQYF
>TRBD2|few|TRBV20-1|TRBJ2-1
TGCAGTGCTGGGACTAGCGGGGGCTACAATGAGCAGTTCTTC
CSAGTSGGYNEQFF
>NA|few|TRBV6-2/TRBV6-3|TRBJ1-6
TGTGCCAGCAGACACCTCCAGTATAATTCACCCCTCCACTTT
CASRHLQYNSPLHF
>NA|few|TRBV7-3|TRBJ2-5
TGTGCCAGCAGCTTACTCCCGGGGCGGTTGGAGACCCAGTACTTC
CASSLLPGRLETQYF
>NA|NA|TRBV11-2|TRBJ1-2
TGTGCCAGCAGCTTAGGGGGCTCGGGGGTCGGTGGCTACACCTTC
CASSLGGSGVGGYTF
>TRBD1|few|TRBV20-1|TRBJ2-7
TGCAGTGCCAACCCCGGACAGGGGGCAGATGGCGAGCAGTACTTC
CSANPGQGADGEQYF
>TRBD1|many|TRBV4-1|TRBJ2-5
TGCGCCAGCAGCCAAGAGCGACAGGGCTTGGGGGAGACCCAGTACTTC
CASSQERQGLGETQYF
>NA|many|TRBV6-5|TRBJ1-2
TGTGCCAGCAGTTACGGGACCCACGCGGGGGGCTACACCTTC
CASSYGTHAGGYTF
>NA|many|TRBV15|TRBJ2-7
TGTGCCACCAGCAGAGTAGGTTGGGGATCTCGGTACGAGCAGTACTTC
CATSRVGWGSRYEQYF
>NA|NA|TRBV4-3|TRBJ2-3
TGCGCCAGCAGCCATGAGGGGGGAGATACGCAGTATTTT
CASSHEGGDTQYF